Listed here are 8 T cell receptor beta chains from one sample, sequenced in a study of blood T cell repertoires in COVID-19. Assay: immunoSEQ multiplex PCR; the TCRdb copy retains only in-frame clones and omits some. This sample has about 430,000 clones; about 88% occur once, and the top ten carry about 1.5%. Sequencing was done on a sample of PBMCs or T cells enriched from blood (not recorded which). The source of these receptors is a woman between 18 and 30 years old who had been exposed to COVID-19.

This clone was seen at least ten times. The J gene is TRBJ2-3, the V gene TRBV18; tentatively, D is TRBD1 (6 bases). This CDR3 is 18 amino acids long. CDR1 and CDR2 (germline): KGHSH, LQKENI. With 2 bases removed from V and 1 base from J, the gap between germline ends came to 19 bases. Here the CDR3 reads CASSPTPEQGLGTDTQYF. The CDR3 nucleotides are TGTGCCAGCTCACCAACCCCAGAACAGGGATTAGGCACAGATACGCAGTATTTT.

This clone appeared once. Written as DNA, the CDR3 is TGTGCCAGCATCGGGACAGGGAGCTTCGGGACCCAGTACTTC. Translating gives CASIGTGSFGTQYF. V and J are TRBV28 and TRBJ2-5, with 9 bases that match TRBD1. Germline V gene sequence: CDR1 MDHEN, CDR2 SYDVKM. V was pared by 7 bases and J by 7 bases, with 10 bases of the junction left unmatched. This CDR3 contains 14 residues.

CDR3 bases: TGCAGGGCTCTAGACAGAAACTATGGCTACACCTTC. It translates to CRALDRNYGYTF. The V call is TRBV29-1, the J call TRBJ1-2; weak D call: TRBD1 (5 bases). Germline CDR1 reads SQVTM; CDR2 reads ANQGSEA. The CDR3 is made up of 12 amino acids.

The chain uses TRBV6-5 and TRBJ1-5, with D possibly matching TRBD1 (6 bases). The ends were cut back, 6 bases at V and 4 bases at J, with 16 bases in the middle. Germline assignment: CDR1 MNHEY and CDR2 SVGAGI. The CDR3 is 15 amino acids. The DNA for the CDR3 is TGTGCCAGCAGGCAAACCGGGACACTAAATCAGCCCCAGCATTTT. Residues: CASRQTGTLNQPQHF.

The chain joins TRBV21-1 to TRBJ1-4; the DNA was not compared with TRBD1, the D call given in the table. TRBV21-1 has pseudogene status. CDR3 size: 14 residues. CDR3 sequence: CASPNAGYRGKLFF. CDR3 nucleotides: TGTGCCAGCCCTAATGCAGGTTACAGGGGAAAACTGTTTTTT.

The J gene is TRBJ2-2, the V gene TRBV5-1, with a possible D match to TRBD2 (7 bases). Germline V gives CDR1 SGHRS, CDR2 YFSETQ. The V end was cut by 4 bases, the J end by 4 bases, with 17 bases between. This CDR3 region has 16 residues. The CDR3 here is CASSPGRGALTGELFF. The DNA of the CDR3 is TGCGCCAGCAGCCCCGGACGGGGGGCGCTCACCGGGGAGCTGTTTTTT.

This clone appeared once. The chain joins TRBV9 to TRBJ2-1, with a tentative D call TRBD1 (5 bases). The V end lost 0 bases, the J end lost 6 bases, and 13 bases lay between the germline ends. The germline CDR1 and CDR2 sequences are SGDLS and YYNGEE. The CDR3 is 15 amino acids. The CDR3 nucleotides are TGTGCCAGCAGCGTAGCTCCCGACAGAACCAATGAGCAGTTCTTC. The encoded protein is CASSVAPDRTNEQFF.

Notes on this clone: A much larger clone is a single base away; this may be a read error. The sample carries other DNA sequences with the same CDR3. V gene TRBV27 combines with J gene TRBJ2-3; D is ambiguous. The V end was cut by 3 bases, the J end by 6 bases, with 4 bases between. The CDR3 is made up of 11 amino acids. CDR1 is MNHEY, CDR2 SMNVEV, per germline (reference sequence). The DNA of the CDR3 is TGTGCCAGCAGTTTCGGTGATACGCAGTATTTT. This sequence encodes CASSFGDTQYF.